This T cell receptor beta chain was profiled in a study of T cell repertoires in cytomegalovirus infection. Study information: Both a matching HLA type and CMV infection were indicated by public TCR beta signatures. Study results and caveats: HLA-C-restricted CMV-specific TCR beta clonotypes prevailed in the ex vivo response.

In its sample, this clonotype was seen a few times. Its antigen is not identified. TCRdb re-derived calls from the reads in MiXCR, one entry per CDR3 protein. Seen here are 60,000 to 75,000 distinct CDR3 sequences, 4% observed once, and the top ten hold about 22%. The sequence was obtained from a human donor in good health (CMV status not recorded). Some clones in this sample may be carry-over from other donors' samples. Sequences were obtained from PBMCs.

CDR3 sequence reads: CASSLTTGTGGGYTF. DNA for the CDR3: TGCGCCAGCAGCTTGACTACCGGGACAGGGGGTGGCTACACCTTC. V is TRBV5-1 and J is TRBJ1-2, with 11 bases identical to TRBD1. Germline lookup yields CDR1 SGHRS and CDR2 YFSETQ. This CDR3 region has 15 residues. The trim removed 1 base at V and 7 bases at J, leaving 6 bases unmatched.